The 27 T cell receptor beta chains below were found in one sample sequenced in a study of beta chain features in type 1 diabetes. Study conclusions and caveats: Among patients with Type 1 diabetes, TCRB CDR3s were moderately but significantly shorter in every one of the four CD4+ subsets.

Expressed TCRB transcripts were sequenced, since all the RNA that had been isolated was reverse transcribed. The data were produced by immunoSEQ multiplex PCR, yet TCRdb's version contains in-frame clones alone and is incomplete. The table lists some 640,000 clones, over 12% of them singletons, with just under 0.04% in the top ten. No cognate antigen is known for these TCRs. Sequenced: naive CD4+ T cells from blood. Every receptor here comes from a man between 18 and 29 years old with type 1 diabetes.

A few counts support this clone. V is TRBV4-2 and J is TRBJ2-7, with 10 bases identical to TRBD2. From germline, CDR1 is LGHNA and CDR2 YNFKEQ. The CDR3 spans 13 residues. Trimming cost V 3 bases and J 6 bases; bases outside gene matches: 2. The CDR3 nucleotides are TGTGCCAGCAGCCAGAGACTAGCGGGCGAGCAGTACTTC. Residues: CASSQRLAGEQYF.

The chain carries TRBV5-6 and TRBJ1-1, with D maybe TRBD1 (5 bases). Germline values: CDR1 SGHDT, CDR2 YYEEEE. V was cut by 4 bases and J by 1 base, with 17 bases left in between. There are 16 residues in the CDR3. The CDR3 DNA is TGTGCCAGCAGCCTAGCCAGAGGGGTGCCGAACACTGAAGCTTTCTTT. This sequence encodes CASSLARGVPNTEAFF. Together with reference TRBV5-6 and TRBJ1-1, the CDR3 gives the full variable domain: DAGVTQSPTHLIKTRGQQVTLRCSPKSGHDTVSWYQQALGQGPQFIFQYYEEEERQRGNFPDRFSGHQFPNYSSELNVNALLLGDSALYLCASSLARGVPNTEAFFGQGTRLTVV.

J is TRBJ2-5 and V is TRBV18, with 10 bases fitting TRBD2. The V segment lost 6 bases and the J segment 5 bases; nucleotides outside the gene matches: 18. Germline CDR1 and CDR2: KGHSH and LQKENI. The CDR3 is made up of 18 amino acids. CDR3 nucleotide sequence: TGTGCCAGCTCCCCCGCCCGAAGAACTAGCGGGAAATCGGAGACCCAGTACTTC. Its protein is CASSPARRTSGKSETQYF. Complete variable domain (other parts from reference TRBV18 and TRBJ2-5): NAGVMQNPRHLVRRRGQEARLRCSPMKGHSHVYWYRQLPEEGLKFMVYLQKENIIDESGMPKERFSAEFPKEGPSILRIQQVVRGDSAAYFCASSPARRTSGKSETQYFGPGTRLLVL.

This clone has a handful of counts. The V and J genes are TRBV25-1 and TRBJ2-2; a weak D match, TRBD1 (6 bases). Between the trimmed V and J ends, which lost 4 bases and 3 bases, there was a span of 12 bases. The CDR3 has 15 residues. From germline, CDR1 is MGHDK and CDR2 SYGVNS. CDR3 loop: CASSGGQGYTGELFF. CDR3 nucleotides: TGTGCCAGCAGTGGGGGCCAGGGGTACACCGGGGAGCTGTTTTTT.

This clone was detected only a few times. The chain has TRBV10-3 and TRBJ2-3, with D possibly being TRBD1 or TRBD2 (6 bases each). The V end was cut by 10 bases, the J end by 2 bases, with 19 bases between. Germline CDR1 reads ENHRY; CDR2 reads SYGVKD. The CDR3 length is 15 residues. The CDR3 reads CATSEGGLYTDTQYF. The CDR3 nucleotides are TGTGCCACCTCAGAGGGGGGCCTTTACACAGATACGCAGTATTTT.

The chain is built from TRBV9 and TRBJ2-5, with 7 positions matching TRBD2. J was trimmed by 0 bases and V by 3 bases; bases with no gene match: 17. CDR1 and CDR2 from the germline V gene are SGDLS and YYNGEE. There are 19 residues in the CDR3. The CDR3 DNA is TGTGCCAGCAGCGCCAGACCACTGGCGGGGGATTTGTACCAAGAGACCCAGTACTTC. It is translated as CASSARPLAGDLYQETQYF.

This clone was detected only a few times. V and J are TRBV30 and TRBJ1-5; D perhaps matches TRBD1 (5 bases). Germline V CDR1 and CDR2: GTSNPN, SVGIG (reference sequence). V shed 1 base and J shed 6 bases, with 10 bases lying between them. There are 13 residues in the CDR3. The CDR3 protein is CAWSARGLQPQHF. The CDR3 DNA sequence: TGTGCCTGGAGTGCGAGGGGCCTTCAGCCCCAGCATTTT.

This clone appeared a few times. This chain uses TRBV14 with TRBJ1-4; D is unclear. V lost 1 base and J lost 10, with 7 bases in between. Germline CDR1 and CDR2: SGHDN and FVKESK. CDR3 length: 12 amino acids. CDR3 sequence: CASSQASIKLFF. The CDR3 region has the DNA TGTGCCAGCAGCCAAGCCTCTATAAAACTGTTTTTT.

Only a few counts were recorded for this clone. The CDR3 reads CASSIANSQYEAFF. As DNA, the CDR3 is TGTGCCAGTAGTATAGCGAACAGTCAATACGAAGCTTTCTTT. J is TRBJ1-1 and V is TRBV19, with no clear D. This CDR3 has 14 amino acids. CDR1 is LNHDA, CDR2 SQIVND, per germline (reference sequence). Deletions cut 1 base from V and 8 bases from J, with 14 bases between. The full variable domain, with the rest looked up from reference TRBV19 and TRBJ1-1, is DGGITQSPKYLFRKEGQNVTLSCEQNLNHDAMYWYRQDPGQGLRLIYYSQIVNDFQKGDIAEGYSVSREKKESFPLTVTSAQKNPTAFYLCASSIANSQYEAFFGQGTRLTVV.

This clone showed up just a few times. The genes are TRBV18 and TRBJ2-1; D may be TRBD1 (5 bases). CDR1 is KGHSH, CDR2 LQKENI, per germline. The CDR3 extends over 16 amino acids. Trimming took off 5 bases at V and 0 bases at J, with 14 bases between the two ends. The CDR3 is CASSSNQGNSYNEQFF. The CDR3 DNA follows: TGTGCCAGCTCATCGAATCAGGGCAACTCCTACAATGAGCAGTTCTTC.

The table lists this clone with a few counts. This rearrangement joins TRBV2 to TRBJ1-5; D uncertain. The V gene's germline CDR1 is SNHLY and CDR2 FYNNEI. V was cut by 4 bases and J by 4 bases, with 8 bases left in between. This CDR3 has 13 residues. The CDR3 DNA reads TGTGCCAGCAGTGGGACGGAGAATCAGCCCCAGCATTTT. As protein: CASSGTENQPQHF.

Only a few counts were recorded for this clone. This chain uses TRBV29-1 with TRBJ2-4; possibly TRBD1 or TRBD2 for D (6 bases each). Germline CDR1 and CDR2: SQVTM and ANQGSEA. V was clipped by 7 bases and J by 0 bases, with 22 bases between them. The CDR3 totals 17 residues. Here the CDR3 DNA reads TGCAGCGGGTCTGGAGGGGTGGGACAACTAGCCAAAAACATTCAGTACTTC. Its protein is CSGSGGVGQLAKNIQYF.

The chain uses TRBV5-1 and TRBJ2-3, with TRBD2 matching over 11 bases. With 2 bases clipped from V and 4 bases from J, the junction kept 3 bases outside the gene matches. Germline CDR1 is SGHRS and CDR2 is YFSETQ. The CDR3 consists of 15 residues. This CDR3 is CASSFSGRGPDTQYF. In nucleotides, the CDR3 is TGCGCCAGCAGCTTTAGCGGGAGGGGCCCAGATACGCAGTATTTT.

This clone appeared a few times. V and J are TRBV30 and TRBJ1-6; D is uncertain. Trimming removed 1 base at V and 7 bases at J, with 8 bases between. Germline loops: CDR1 GTSNPN, CDR2 SVGIG (reference sequence). The length of the CDR3 is 13 residues. The CDR3 sequence: CAWSDTLNSPLHF. In nucleotides, the CDR3 is TGTGCCTGGAGTGATACACTGAATTCACCCCTCCACTTT.

The V gene is TRBV2, the J gene TRBJ1-1; a possible D gene is TRBD1 (5 bases). Germline lookup yields CDR1 SNHLY and CDR2 FYNNEI. The length of the CDR3 is 11 residues. V lost 11 bases, J lost 1 base, and 8 bases lay in between. The CDR3 region is CAGQQNTEAFF. CDR3 nucleotides: TGTGCCGGACAACAGAACACTGAAGCTTTCTTT.

The V call is TRBV18, the J call TRBJ2-1; 14 positions agree with TRBD2. This CDR3 contains 18 residues. V lost 1 base, J lost 4 bases, and 6 bases stayed unmatched. From germline, CDR1 is KGHSH and CDR2 LQKENI. The CDR3 loop reads CASSPRLAGGPRYNEQFF. The CDR3 DNA sequence: TGTGCCAGCTCACCACGACTAGCGGGAGGGCCGAGGTACAATGAGCAGTTCTTC.

The chain has TRBV30 and TRBJ2-7; D possibly uses TRBD1 or TRBD2 (5 bases each). The germline V gene has CDR1 GTSNPN and CDR2 SVGIG (reference sequence). V shed 7 bases and J shed 6 bases, with 13 bases lying between them. The CDR3 runs 11 residues. CDR3 nucleotide sequence: TGTGCCTTCCACCGGGGCGGCGAGCAGTACTTC. This codes for CAFHRGGEQYF.

The V call is TRBV28, the J call TRBJ2-7, with D perhaps TRBD2 (6 bases). This CDR3 spans 15 amino acids. Trimming took 5 bases from V and 4 from J, leaving 18 bases between them. Germline loops: CDR1 MDHEN, CDR2 SYDVKM. The CDR3 sequence is CASSPPGGMGYEQYF. As DNA, the CDR3 is TGTGCCAGCAGTCCCCCCGGGGGAATGGGTTACGAGCAGTACTTC.

This clone was seen only a few times. The chain carries TRBV4-3 and TRBJ2-7; the match to TRBD1 covers 10 bases. Germline loops: CDR1 LGHNA, CDR2 YSLEER. V shed 1 base, J shed 6 bases, and the junction held 9 bases outside the gene matches. The CDR3 runs 16 residues. The CDR3 region has the DNA TGCGCCAGCAGCCAAGCTTGGAGGGACAGGGGTTCCGAGCAGTACTTC. It translates to CASSQAWRDRGSEQYF.

This clone has only a few counts. The rearrangement joins TRBV14 to TRBJ2-1, with D uncertain. V was pared by 4 bases and J by 9 bases, with 13 bases between. Germline assignment: CDR1 SGHDN and CDR2 FVKESK. This CDR3 has 13 amino acids. The CDR3, as DNA: TGTGCCAGCAGCCGGACCGTCGGCAGTGAGCAGTTCTTC. Translation: CASSRTVGSEQFF.

The CDR3 DNA sequence: TGTGCCAGCAGCTTACAGGGCGGAGCCTACGAGCAGTACTTC. Its protein product is CASSLQGGAYEQYF. This sequence joins TRBV13 and TRBJ2-7; TRBD1 might be the D (5 bases). Germline V gene sequence: CDR1 PRHDT, CDR2 FYEKMQ (reference sequence). The V gene lost 2 bases and the J gene lost 2 bases, with 10 bases spanning the gap. The CDR3 consists of 14 residues.

This sequence joins TRBV4-1 and TRBJ2-3; TRBD1 aligns across 7 bases. Germline CDR1 and CDR2: MGHRA and YSYEKL. The CDR3 loop spans 13 amino acids. The V segment lost 6 bases and the J segment 4 bases; nucleotides outside the gene matches: 4. CDR3 protein: CASRTQGADTQYF. As DNA, the CDR3 is TGCGCCAGCAGGACGCAGGGGGCAGATACGCAGTATTTT.

The V and J genes are TRBV14 and TRBJ2-7; D is perhaps TRBD2 (6 bases). CDR3 length: 13 amino acids. Germline CDR1 is SGHDN and CDR2 is FVKESK. V lost 5 bases and J lost 8, with 16 bases in between. In nucleotides, the CDR3 is TGTGCCAGCAGCGGGGGGTCGCTAGATAAGCAGTACTTC. Translating it yields CASSGGSLDKQYF.

The sample holds a few counts of this clone. The rearrangement links TRBV6-5 to TRBJ1-1; D remains unclear. Germline lookup yields CDR1 MNHEY and CDR2 SVGAGI. This CDR3 comprises 14 residues. Trimming took off 0 bases at V and 0 bases at J, with 5 bases between the two ends. The CDR3 here is CASSYSAVNTEAFF. CDR3 nucleotides: TGTGCCAGCAGTTACTCGGCCGTGAACACTGAAGCTTTCTTT.

The chain has TRBV30 and TRBJ1-3; 7 nucleotides line up with TRBD1. Germline CDR1 and CDR2: GTSNPN and SVGIG (reference sequence). V shed 3 bases, J shed 4 bases, and the junction held 12 bases outside the gene matches. CDR3 length equals 16 residues. CDR3 sequence: CAWSGDLTGAGNTIYF. The CDR3, as DNA: TGTGCCTGGAGCGGCGACCTAACAGGGGCCGGAAACACCATATATTTT.

Only a few counts were recorded for this clone. The chain has TRBV7-9 and TRBJ2-7; tentatively, D is TRBD2 (5 bases). Germline V gene data show CDR1 as SEHNR and CDR2 as FQNEAQ (reference sequence). The CDR3 runs 12 residues. Trimming took off 6 bases at V and 2 bases at J, with 8 bases between the two ends. This CDR3 reads CASSTGAYEQYF. The CDR3 DNA reads TGTGCCAGCAGTACCGGGGCCTACGAGCAGTACTTC.

This clone has just a few counts. The chain uses TRBV7-2 and TRBJ1-1; possible D gene TRBD1, 5 bases. The CDR3 loop spans 15 amino acids. V lost 3 bases to trimming and J lost 0 bases, with 11 bases between them. CDR1 is SGHTA and CDR2 is FQGNSA in the germline V gene. In DNA, the CDR3 is TGTGCCAGCAGCTTTTTTGGGGGGGTGAACACTGAAGCTTTCTTT. Translated, it gives CASSFFGGVNTEAFF.